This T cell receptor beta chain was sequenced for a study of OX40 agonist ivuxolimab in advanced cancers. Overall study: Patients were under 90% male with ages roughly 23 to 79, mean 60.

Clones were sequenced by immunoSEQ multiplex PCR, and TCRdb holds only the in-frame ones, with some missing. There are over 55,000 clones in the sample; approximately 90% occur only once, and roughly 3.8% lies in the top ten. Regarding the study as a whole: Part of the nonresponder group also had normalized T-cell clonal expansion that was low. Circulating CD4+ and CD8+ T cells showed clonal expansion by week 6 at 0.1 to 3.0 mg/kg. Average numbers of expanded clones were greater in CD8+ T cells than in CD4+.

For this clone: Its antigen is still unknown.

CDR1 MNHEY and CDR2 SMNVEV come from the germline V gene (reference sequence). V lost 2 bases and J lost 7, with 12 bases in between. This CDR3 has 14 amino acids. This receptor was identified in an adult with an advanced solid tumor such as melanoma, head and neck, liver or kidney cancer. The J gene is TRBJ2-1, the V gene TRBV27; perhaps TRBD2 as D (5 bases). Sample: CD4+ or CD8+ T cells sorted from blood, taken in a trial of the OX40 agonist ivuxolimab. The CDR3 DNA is TGTGCCAGCAGTTTAGGTGGAGGTGGAAATGAGCAGTTCTTC. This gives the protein CASSLGGGGNEQFF.